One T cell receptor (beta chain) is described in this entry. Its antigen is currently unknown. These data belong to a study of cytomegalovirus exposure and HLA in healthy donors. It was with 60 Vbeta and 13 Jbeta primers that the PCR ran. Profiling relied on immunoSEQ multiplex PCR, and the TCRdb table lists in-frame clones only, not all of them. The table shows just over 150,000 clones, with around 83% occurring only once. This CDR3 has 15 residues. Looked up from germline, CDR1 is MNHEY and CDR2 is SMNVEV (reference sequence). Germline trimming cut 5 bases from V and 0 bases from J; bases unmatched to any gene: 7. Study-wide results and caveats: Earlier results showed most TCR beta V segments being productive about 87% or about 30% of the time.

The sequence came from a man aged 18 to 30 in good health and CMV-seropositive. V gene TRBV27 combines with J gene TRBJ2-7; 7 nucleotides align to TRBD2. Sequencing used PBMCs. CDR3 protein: CASSARGGSSYEQYF. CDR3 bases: TGTGCCAGCAGTGCTCGCGGGGGAAGCTCCTACGAGCAGTACTTC.